Described below is a single T cell receptor (beta chain) sequence and its context. The data derive from a study of cytomegalovirus exposure and HLA in healthy donors. V dropped 10 bases and J dropped 6 bases, with 13 bases sitting between them. CDR1 is LNHDA and CDR2 is SQIVND in the germline V gene (reference sequence). The CDR3 extends over 13 amino acids. Clones were read by immunoSEQ multiplex PCR, and TCRdb kept only the in-frame ones, dropping some. The sample carries fewer than 250,000 clones, more than 75% recorded once. This chain joins TRBV19 and TRBJ1-6; D might be TRBD1 (5 bases). This receptor was obtained from a man younger than 35 in good health and CMV-seronegative. Sequences were obtained from PBMCs. The DNA for the CDR3 is TGTGCCACTACCGGGACTCCTAATTCACCCCTCCACTTT. This codes for CATTGTPNSPLHF. Filled out from reference TRBV19 and TRBJ1-6, the complete variable domain reads DGGITQSPKYLFRKEGQNVTLSCEQNLNHDAMYWYRQDPGQGLRLIYYSQIVNDFQKGDIAEGYSVSREKKESFPLTVTSAQKNPTAFYLCATTGTPNSPLHFGNGTRLTVT.